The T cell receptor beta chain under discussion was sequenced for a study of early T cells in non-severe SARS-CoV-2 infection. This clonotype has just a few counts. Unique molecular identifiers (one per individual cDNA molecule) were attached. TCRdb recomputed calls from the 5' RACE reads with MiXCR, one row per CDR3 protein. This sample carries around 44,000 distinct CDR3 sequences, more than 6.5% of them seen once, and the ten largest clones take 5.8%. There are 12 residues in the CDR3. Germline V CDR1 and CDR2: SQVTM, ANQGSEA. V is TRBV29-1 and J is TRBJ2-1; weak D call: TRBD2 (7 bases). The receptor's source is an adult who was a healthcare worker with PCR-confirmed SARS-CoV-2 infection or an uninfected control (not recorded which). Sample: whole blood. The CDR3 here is CSVIGGAGEQFF. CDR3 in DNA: TGCAGTGTGATTGGGGGGGCAGGTGAGCAGTTCTTC.